The present T cell receptor beta chain was sequenced within a study of blood T cell dynamics during melanoma immunotherapy. In the study overall: Metastatic melanoma patients received first-line pembrolizumab or nivolumab plus ipilimumab.

The CDR3 covers 20 residues. V shed 3 bases and J 6 bases; nucleotides not matched to a gene: 19. Indicated time point: week 3, after first cycle of checkpoint inhibitor. Clones were sequenced by immunoSEQ multiplex PCR, and TCRdb holds only the in-frame ones, with some missing. This sample yields about 19,000 clones, of which 70% to 90% are seen a single time; 7.5% to 9% belongs to the top ten. This specimen was blood, taken from a patient treated with checkpoint blockade. This sequence originates from a human donor with melanoma. The chain is built from TRBV6-7 and TRBJ2-2, with 10 bases fitting TRBD2. TRBV6-7 is an ORF, with its function uncertain. CDR3 coding DNA: TGTGCCAGCAGTTATTCGGTCAAATATAGGTCGCTAGCGGGAGCCGGGGAGCTGTTTTTT. As protein: CASSYSVKYRSLAGAGELFF.